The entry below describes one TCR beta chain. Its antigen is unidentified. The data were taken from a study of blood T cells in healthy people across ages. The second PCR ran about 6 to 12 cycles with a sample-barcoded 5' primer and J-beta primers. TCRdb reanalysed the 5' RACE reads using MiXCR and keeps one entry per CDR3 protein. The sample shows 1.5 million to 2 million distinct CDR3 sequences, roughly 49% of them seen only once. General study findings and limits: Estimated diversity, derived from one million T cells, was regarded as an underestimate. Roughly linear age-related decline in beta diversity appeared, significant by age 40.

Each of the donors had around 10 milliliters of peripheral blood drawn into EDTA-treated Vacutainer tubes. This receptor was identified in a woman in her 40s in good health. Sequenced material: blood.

The CDR3 loop reads CASSFEGASYNEQFF. CDR3 nucleotide sequence: TGTGCCAGCAGCTTCGAGGGGGCTTCCTACAATGAGCAGTTCTTC. The J gene is TRBJ2-1, the V gene TRBV5-5, with 7 bases lining up with TRBD1. The length of the CDR3 is 15 residues. Per germline, CDR1 SGHKS and CDR2 YYEKEE (reference sequence). J lost 1 base, V lost 2 bases, and 3 bases had no gene match. Combining the CDR3 with reference TRBV5-5 and TRBJ2-1 gives the whole variable domain DAGVTQSPTHLIKTRGQQVTLRCSPISGHKSVSWYQQVLGQGPQFIFQYYEKEERGRGNFPDRFSARQFPNYSSELNVNALLLGDSALYLCASSFEGASYNEQFFGPGTRLTVL.